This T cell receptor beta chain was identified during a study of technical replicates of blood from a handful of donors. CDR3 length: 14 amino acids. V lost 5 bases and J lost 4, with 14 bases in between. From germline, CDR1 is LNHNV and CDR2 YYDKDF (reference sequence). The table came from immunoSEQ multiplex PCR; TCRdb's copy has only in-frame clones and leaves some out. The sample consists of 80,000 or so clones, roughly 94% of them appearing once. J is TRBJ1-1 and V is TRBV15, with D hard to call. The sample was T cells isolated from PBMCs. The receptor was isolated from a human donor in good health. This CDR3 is CATSFLGRGTEAFF. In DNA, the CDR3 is TGTGCCACCAGCTTTCTCGGGCGGGGCACTGAAGCTTTCTTT.